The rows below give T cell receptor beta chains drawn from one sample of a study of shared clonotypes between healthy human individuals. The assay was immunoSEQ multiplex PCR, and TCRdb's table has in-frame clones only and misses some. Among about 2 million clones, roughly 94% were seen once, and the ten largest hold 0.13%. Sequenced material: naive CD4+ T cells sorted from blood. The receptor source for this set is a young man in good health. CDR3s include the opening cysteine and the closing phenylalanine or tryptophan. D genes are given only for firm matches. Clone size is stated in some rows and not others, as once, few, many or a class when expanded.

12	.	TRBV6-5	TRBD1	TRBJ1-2	CASSRTGEGYTF
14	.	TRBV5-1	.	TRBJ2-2	CASNEGSGTGELFF
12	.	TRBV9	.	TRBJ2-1	CASSNPGLQQFF
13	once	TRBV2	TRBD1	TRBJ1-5	CASSRGENQPQHF
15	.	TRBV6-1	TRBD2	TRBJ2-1	CASSEGTSGTHEQFF
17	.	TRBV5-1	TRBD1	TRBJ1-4	CASSSGDGTGTGEKLFF
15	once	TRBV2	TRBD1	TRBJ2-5	CASSADRGRPETQYF
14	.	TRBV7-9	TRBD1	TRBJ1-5	CASLTGGLNQPQHF
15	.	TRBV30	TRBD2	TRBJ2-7	CASSLAGGRSYEQYF
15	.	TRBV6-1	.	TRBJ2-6	CASSEAQPGANVLTF
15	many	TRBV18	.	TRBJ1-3	CASSPSVVAGNTIYF
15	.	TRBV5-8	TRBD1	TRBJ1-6	CASSVSTGISSPLHF
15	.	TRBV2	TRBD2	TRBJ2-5	CASSEEAGGPQTQYF
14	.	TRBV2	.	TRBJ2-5	CASSKTGYQETQYF
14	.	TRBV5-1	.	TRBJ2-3	CASNERTGTDTQYF
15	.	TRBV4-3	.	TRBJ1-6	CASSQFTAVGSPLHF
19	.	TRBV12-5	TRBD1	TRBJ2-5	CASGLVLGAGTVKQETQYF
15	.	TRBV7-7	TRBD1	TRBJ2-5	CASSPTTGVQETQYF
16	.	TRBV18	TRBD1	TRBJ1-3	CASSPRQGEAGNTIYF
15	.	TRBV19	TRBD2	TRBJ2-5	CASSPGGVAGVTQYF
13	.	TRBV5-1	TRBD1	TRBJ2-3	CASSLGTGDTQYF
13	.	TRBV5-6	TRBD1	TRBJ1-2	CASSPLTGLGYTF
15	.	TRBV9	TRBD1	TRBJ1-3	CASSVDGQGFNTIYF
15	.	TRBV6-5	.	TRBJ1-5	CASRDTSLSNQPQHF
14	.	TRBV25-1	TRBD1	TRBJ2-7	CASSPPTGVREQYF
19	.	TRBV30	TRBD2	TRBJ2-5	CAWSRDRVYSGRGGETQYF
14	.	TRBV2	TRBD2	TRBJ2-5	CASHSSGGAGTQYF
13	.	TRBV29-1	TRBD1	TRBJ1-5	CSVGGDRGRPQHF
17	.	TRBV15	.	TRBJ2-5	CATSREGKGRFQETQYF
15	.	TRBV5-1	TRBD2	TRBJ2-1	CASSLTSGRSNEQFF
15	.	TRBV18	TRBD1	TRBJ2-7	CASSLGTGGNYEQYF
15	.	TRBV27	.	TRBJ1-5	CASSLATASNQPQHF
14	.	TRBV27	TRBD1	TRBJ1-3	CASSPQGNGNTIYF
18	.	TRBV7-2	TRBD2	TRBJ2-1	CASSSRLAGMNSYNEQFF
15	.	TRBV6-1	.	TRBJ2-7	CASSKDLLTTYEQYF
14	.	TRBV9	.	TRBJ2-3	CASSVGRREDTQYF
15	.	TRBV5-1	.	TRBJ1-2	CASSPQEAGKYGYTF
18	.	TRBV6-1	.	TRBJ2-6	CASSEARTGPSGANVLTF
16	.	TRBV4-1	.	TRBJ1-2	CASSQGIPGPNYGYTF
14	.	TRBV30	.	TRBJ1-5	CAWSRGMGDQPQHF
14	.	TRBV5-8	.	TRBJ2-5	CASSLARKQETQYF
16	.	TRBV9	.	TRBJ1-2	CASSVAPSGVSYGYTF
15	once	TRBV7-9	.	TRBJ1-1	CASSSLGRADTEAFF
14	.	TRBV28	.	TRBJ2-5	CASSTGGVVQTQYF
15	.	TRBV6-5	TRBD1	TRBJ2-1	CASSQVPGQANEQFF
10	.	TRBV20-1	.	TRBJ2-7	CSAGTYEQYF
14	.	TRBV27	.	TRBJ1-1	CAGTPPPGNTEAFF
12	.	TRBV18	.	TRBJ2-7	CASSPASGEQYF
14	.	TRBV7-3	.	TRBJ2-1	CASSLIDGANEQFF
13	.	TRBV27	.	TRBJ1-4	CASTHRAGEKLFF
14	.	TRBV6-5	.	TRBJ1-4	CASSYSGDNEKLFF